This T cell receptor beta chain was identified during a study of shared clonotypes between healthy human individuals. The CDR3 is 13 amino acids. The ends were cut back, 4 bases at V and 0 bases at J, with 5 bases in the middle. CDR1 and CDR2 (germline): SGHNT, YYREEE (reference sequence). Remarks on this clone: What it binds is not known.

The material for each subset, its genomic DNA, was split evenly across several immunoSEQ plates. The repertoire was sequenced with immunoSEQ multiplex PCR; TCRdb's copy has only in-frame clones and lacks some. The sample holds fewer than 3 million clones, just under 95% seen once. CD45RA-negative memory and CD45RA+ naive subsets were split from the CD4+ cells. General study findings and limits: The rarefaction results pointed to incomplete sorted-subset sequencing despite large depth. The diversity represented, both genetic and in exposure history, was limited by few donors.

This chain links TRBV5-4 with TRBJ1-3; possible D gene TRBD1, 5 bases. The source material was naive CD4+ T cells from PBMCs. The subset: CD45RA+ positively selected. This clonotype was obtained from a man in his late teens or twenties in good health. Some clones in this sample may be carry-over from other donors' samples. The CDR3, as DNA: TGTGCCAGCAGCCAGGGCTCTGGAAACACCATATATTTT. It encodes CASSQGSGNTIYF.